The TCR beta chain under discussion was sequenced for a study of T cell responses to AZD1222 COVID-19 vaccine. Whole-study findings and limits: The donors showed a predominance of white British ancestry and of females, with possible underestimation of clonal diversity. Repertoires were collected only later (after the peak T cell response had occurred). The breadth and depth of Spike-specific TCRs increased once two AZD1222 doses had been given.

Combined were second doses at about 4 or about 12 weeks. CDR3 length equals 14 residues. In germline, CDR1 is SEHNR, CDR2 FQNEAQ (reference sequence). The V gene end was trimmed by 5 bases and the J gene end by 8 bases; junction bases not matched to a gene: 4. TCRdb's table, derived via immunoSEQ multiplex PCR, lists solely in-frame clones and lacks some. The sample carries 150,000 to 200,000 clones, 90% recorded once. This clone was observed at least ten times. As yet, its antigen is unknown. The chain carries TRBV7-9 and TRBJ1-6; 9 nucleotides match TRBD1. Material: peripheral blood, obtained 28 days after the second AZD1222 dose. The TCR was taken from an adult who received the AZD1222 COVID-19 vaccine. The CDR3 reads CASSEQGADSPLHF. The CDR3 DNA follows: TGTGCCAGCAGCGAACAGGGGGCGGATTCACCCCTCCACTTT.